Listed below are T cell receptor beta chains from one sample, sequenced in a study of Ad26.COV2.S vaccination and SARS-CoV-2 variants. Sequencing used immunoSEQ multiplex PCR; TCRdb keeps in-frame clones, though not all of them. The sample lists about 370,000 clones; 70% to 90% were seen once. The sequenced sample was peripheral blood, obtained in a trial of Ad26.COV2.S vaccine versus placebo. The source is a person aged 18-60 years who received the Ad26.COV2.S COVID-19 vaccine or a placebo. The CDR3 runs from the conserved cysteine through the conserved F or W. Each record gives: CDR3 length, clone size, V gene, J gene, D gene, CDR3 DNA, CDR3 protein. D genes are given only for firm matches. Only some rows state a clone size, as once, few, many or a class for expanded clones.

17	NA	TRBV3-1/TRBV3-2	TRBJ2-7	TRBD2	TGTGCCAGCAGCCAAGTTACGCTAGCGGGGGCGTCCTACGAGCAGTACTTC	CASSQVTLAGASYEQYF
11	once	TRBV29-1	TRBJ2-7	NA	TGCAGCAGCCTCGAGGGGTACGAGCAGTACTTC	CSSLEGYEQYF
17	NA	TRBV4-3	TRBJ1-5	TRBD1	TGCGCCAGCAGCCAGACACAGGGGTTAGGACTCAATCAGCCCCAGCATTTT	CASSQTQGLGLNQPQHF
14	NA	TRBV2	TRBJ2-2	NA	TGTGCCAGCAGTGTCCTGGGGGGACGAGGGGAGCTGTTTTTT	CASSVLGGRGELFF
18	NA	TRBV7-6	TRBJ2-1	NA	TGTGCCAGCAGCTTTTTGGGGCCCTTGACCAACTCCCACAATGAGCAGTTCTTC	CASSFLGPLTNSHNEQFF
14	once	TRBV27	TRBJ2-5	NA	TGTGCCAGCAGTCGCCCAGGGGTCGAGGAGACCCAGTACTTC	CASSRPGVEETQYF
15	NA	TRBV11-1	TRBJ2-7	NA	TGTGCCAGCAGCCGAGGCAGGGACTCAACCTACGAGCAGTACTTC	CASSRGRDSTYEQYF
17	NA	TRBV6-1	TRBJ1-3	NA	TGTGCCAGCAGTGAAGACTTGGGGGCTAGAGCTGGAAACACCATATATTTT	CASSEDLGARAGNTIYF
15	NA	TRBV4-3	TRBJ2-7	NA	TGCGCCAGCAGCCCATATCAAGGATCTCCCTACGAGCAGTACTTC	CASSPYQGSPYEQYF
16	NA	TRBV4-1	TRBJ1-2	TRBD1	TGCGCCAGCAGCCACATGGGACAGAGAGAAAACTATGGCTACACCTTC	CASSHMGQRENYGYTF
13	NA	TRBV6-6	TRBJ1-4	NA	TGTGCCAGCAGCCCCCTCTATCGTGAAAAACTGTTTTTT	CASSPLYREKLFF
10	NA	TRBV29-1	TRBJ2-3	NA	TGCAGCGTTGACAGTTCCACGCAGTATTTT	CSVDSSTQYF
16	NA	TRBV5-4	TRBJ2-1	NA	TGTGCCAGCAGCTTGGCTCCCTTCCGGGGGTACAATGAGCAGTTCTTC	CASSLAPFRGYNEQFF
12	NA	TRBV7-8	TRBJ1-2	NA	TGTGCCAGCAGCGGCGGGGGGGGTGGCTACACCTTC	CASSGGGGGYTF
14	once	TRBV6-5	TRBJ2-2	NA	TGTGCCAGCCGTTGGACGGGGGCCACCGGGGAGCTGTTTTTT	CASRWTGATGELFF
9	few	TRBV27	TRBJ1-4	NA	TGTGCCAGGAATGAAAAACTGTTTTTT	CARNEKLFF
17	NA	TRBV18	TRBJ2-3	NA	TGTGCCAGCTCACCCAAGAGGGAAGGGACCGGCACAGATACGCAGTATTTT	CASSPKREGTGTDTQYF
15	NA	TRBV3-1/TRBV3-2	TRBJ2-2	NA	TGTGCCAGCAGCGTTTGGGCCTCATCGAGCGGGGAGCTGTTTTTT	CASSVWASSSGELFF
13	NA	TRBV6-2/TRBV6-3	TRBJ1-2	NA	TGTGCCAGCAGTTACACCGGGGGCTCTGGCTACACCTTC	CASSYTGGSGYTF
13	NA	TRBV18	TRBJ1-1	NA	TGTGCCAGCTCATGGACAGCGGACACTGAAGCTTTCTTT	CASSWTADTEAFF
13	NA	TRBV11-2	TRBJ2-7	TRBD1	TGTGCCAGCAGCTTAGGGGGACAGAACGAGCAGTACTTC	CASSLGGQNEQYF
12	medium-sized	TRBV5-4	TRBJ2-3	NA	TGTGCCAGCAGCTTGGAGCGAGATACGCAGTATTTT	CASSLERDTQYF
15	NA	TRBV27	TRBJ2-1	TRBD2	TGTGCCAGTAGTGGCGGGGGGGTCTCCTACAATGAGCAGTTCTTC	CASSGGGVSYNEQFF
17	NA	TRBV7-9	TRBJ2-3	NA	TGTGCCAGCAGCCACCTGCCAGCCGCTACCTACACAGATACGCAGTATTTT	CASSHLPAATYTDTQYF
15	NA	TRBV12-5	TRBJ1-2	NA	TGTGCTAGTGGCCACATAGATGGGGGGGCGGGTGGCTACACCTTC	CASGHIDGGAGGYTF
12	NA	TRBV10-1	TRBJ1-1	NA	TGCGCCAGCAGCGGACAGAACACTGAAGCTTTCTTT	CASSGQNTEAFF
16	once	TRBV7-2	TRBJ1-4	TRBD1	TGTGCCAGCAGTGGTGACAGGGAGGCGACTAATGAAAAACTGTTTTTT	CASSGDREATNEKLFF
13	NA	TRBV29-1	TRBJ2-3	TRBD1	TGCAGCGTTGCAGGGGGGACAGGCGATACGCAGTATTTT	CSVAGGTGDTQYF
15	NA	TRBV18	TRBJ1-3	NA	TGTGCCAGCTCACCGGGGAGGAGGTCTGGAAACACCATATATTTT	CASSPGRRSGNTIYF
15	NA	TRBV2	TRBJ2-1	TRBD2	TGTGCCAGCGGGCGACTAGCGGGTTCATACAATGAGCAGTTCTTC	CASGRLAGSYNEQFF
13	NA	TRBV30	TRBJ1-6	TRBD1	TGTGCCTGGAGTGACAGGGGGGGCTCACCCCTCCACTTT	CAWSDRGGSPLHF
13	NA	TRBV5-1	TRBJ2-7	NA	TGCGCCAGCAGCTCCACAGGGAACCACGAGCAGTACTTC	CASSSTGNHEQYF
11	NA	TRBV6-5	TRBJ1-3	NA	TGTGCCAGCAGTTATGGAAACACCATATATTTT	CASSYGNTIYF
19	NA	TRBV11-3	TRBJ1-2	TRBD1	TGTGCCAGCAGCCTTCCGGAGGGGGGGACAGGGGGCGCCAACTATGGCTACACCTTC	CASSLPEGGTGGANYGYTF
13	few	TRBV6-4	TRBJ1-1	NA	TGTGCCAGCAGTGACGAGGGGAACACTGAAGCTTTCTTT	CASSDEGNTEAFF
19	NA	TRBV21-1	TRBJ1-1	NA	TGTGCCAGCAGCAAAGACCCGGGACAGGGGGCGCATGGGAACACTGAAGCTTTCTTT	CASSKDPGQGAHGNTEAFF
15	NA	TRBV11-2	TRBJ2-3	NA	TGTGCCAGCAGCTTAGTTTGGGGGGGCACAGATACGCAGTATTTT	CASSLVWGGTDTQYF
15	NA	TRBV28	TRBJ1-6	NA	TGTGCCAGCAGCATACCAATAGGACGGATTTCACCCCTCCACTTT	CASSIPIGRISPLHF
11	NA	TRBV7-8	TRBJ2-3	NA	TGTGCCAGCAGCGCGCAAGATACGCAGTATTTT	CASSAQDTQYF
14	NA	TRBV6-5	TRBJ2-5	NA	TGTGCCAGCATCGAGGGCGGCGAAAGCGGGACCCAGTACTTC	CASIEGGESGTQYF
15	NA	TRBV7-9	TRBJ1-3	NA	TGTGCCAGCAGCTTAGCTGTGAGCTCTGGAAACACCATATATTTT	CASSLAVSSGNTIYF
12	NA	TRBV3-1/TRBV3-2	TRBJ2-7	NA	TGTGCCAGCAGCCAAGGGGGCTACGAGCAGTACTTC	CASSQGGYEQYF
15	NA	TRBV6-2/TRBV6-3	TRBJ2-3	NA	TGTGCCAGCACCCCGCAGGAGCGGAGCACAGATACGCAGTATTTT	CASTPQERSTDTQYF
15	NA	TRBV6-5	TRBJ2-7	NA	TGTGCCAGCAGCCATCGTGACTCTCCCTCCGGCGAGCAGTACTTC	CASSHRDSPSGEQYF
14	once	TRBV30	TRBJ1-5	TRBD1	TGTGCCTGGAGTGTCGGACAGGGGGGACGTCCCCAGCATTTT	CAWSVGQGGRPQHF
15	NA	TRBV6-5	TRBJ2-7	NA	TGTGCCAGCAGTTACTCGATACTGCTGGGTAGCGAGCAGTACTTC	CASSYSILLGSEQYF
13	NA	TRBV14	TRBJ1-1	NA	TGTGCCAGCAGCAGATACCCGGGCACTGAAGCTTTCTTT	CASSRYPGTEAFF
16	NA	TRBV7-2	TRBJ2-2	TRBD1	TGTGCCAGCAGCGCCCATCGGACAGGGGGGGCCGGGGAGCTGTTTTTT	CASSAHRTGGAGELFF
14	NA	TRBV4-1	TRBJ1-4	NA	TGCGCCAGCCGCCCCTGGGGAGGGAATGAAAAACTGTTTTTT	CASRPWGGNEKLFF
13	NA	TRBV14	TRBJ1-1	NA	TGTGCCAGCAGCCAAGCCGCGGATGTTGAAGCTTTCTTT	CASSQAADVEAFF